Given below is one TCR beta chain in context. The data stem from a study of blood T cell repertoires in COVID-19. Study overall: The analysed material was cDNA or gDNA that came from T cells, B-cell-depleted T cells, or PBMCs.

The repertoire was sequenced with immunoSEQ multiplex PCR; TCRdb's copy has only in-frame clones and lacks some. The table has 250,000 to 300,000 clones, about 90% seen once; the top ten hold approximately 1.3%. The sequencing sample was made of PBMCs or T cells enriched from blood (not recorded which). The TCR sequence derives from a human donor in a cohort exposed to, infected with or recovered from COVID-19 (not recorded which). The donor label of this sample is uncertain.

The CDR3 here is CASRPGLAGTDTQYF. The DNA of the CDR3 is TGTGCCAGCAGACCCGGACTAGCGGGCACAGATACGCAGTATTTT. The J gene is TRBJ2-3, the V gene TRBV3-1 (or the pseudogene TRBV3-2), with TRBD2 matching 10 bases. Unmatched junction bases numbered 4, after V lost 6 bases and J lost 1 base. The germline V gene has CDR1 LGHDT and CDR2 YNNKEL (reference sequence). This CDR3 comprises 15 residues.